The T cell receptor (beta chain) described here comes from a study of blood T cell repertoires in COVID-19. CDR3 size: 12 residues. CDR1 SGHAT and CDR2 FQNNGV come from the germline V gene. The ends lost 7 bases at V and 7 bases at J; junction bases unmatched: 6. Under the authors' procedure: Reference gene primer amplification gave estimated nucleated cell counts. Here immunoSEQ multiplex PCR was the method, and the copy in TCRdb shows in-frame clones only, minus some. That table is the source of V, J and clone size, and D and trimming were worked out from the DNA. The sample yields roughly 200,000 clones, 75% to 85% seen once.

Material: peripheral blood. The rearrangement joins TRBV11-2 to TRBJ2-5; 7 nucleotides line up with TRBD1. This clonotype was obtained from a woman aged 25 to 39 with COVID-19, enrolled during active disease. In DNA form, the CDR3 reads TGTGCCAGCACACCAACAGGGGCGACCCAGTACTTC. Its protein is CASTPTGATQYF.